This T cell receptor beta chain was obtained from a study of T-cell reconstitution after alpha-beta-depleted transplantation in children listed by TCRdb under 2016. Turning to the overall study: Using TCR repertoire profiling, the study quantitatively followed how T-cell immune reconstitution unfolded in children after TCRalphabeta/CD19-depleted allogeneic hematopoietic cell transplantation.

What the authors observed across the whole study: The apparently early recovery of alphabetaT-cell counts about two months after transplant reportedly depended on only several hundred rapidly expanded clones that came from non-depleted graft cells. In some patients, high TCRbeta diversity at day 60 was attributed to recipient T cells and intrathymic progenitors that had survived conditioning. Hyperexpanded clone frequencies declined over subsequent months; after one year, T-cell counts and TCRbeta diversity were mostly attributed to newly produced T cells.

Library preparation employed PCR. Sequenced on an Illumina HiSeq 2500. TCR library preparation used molecular barcoding, with unique molecular identifiers applied to normalize quantification of the TCRbeta repertoire. TCRdb took the public reads, trimmed them with fastp at Q25, ran MiXCR for clone calling and kept in-frame beta chains. Identical CDR3 proteins give one entry, which carries the most common genes and DNA. The sample contains 450,000 to 550,000 distinct CDR3 sequences, approximately 10% of them found a single time. The ten top clones hold approximately 14% of the sample. In regard to this clonotype: It has no known antigen specificity. No base quality information exists; no much larger clone differs at one position.

The meaning of the sample's treatment or condition label: allogeneic hematopoietic cell transplantation with graft depleted of TCRalphabeta T cells and CD19 B cells. The children who served as transplant recipients had been given grafts of TCRalphabeta/CD19-depleted allogeneic hematopoietic cells. The CDR3 goes from the cysteine to the phenylalanine over 17 residues. Only the CDR3 DNA is retained, 51 bases long and in frame from the first base. The V end loses 4 bases and the J end loses 2 bases, and a stretch of 15 bases separates them. The germline V gene provides CDR1 MGHRA and CDR2 YSYEKL. The source of this sequence is a female patient younger than 10 who had a stem cell transplant for aplastic anemia, so the T cells may come from the graft donor. The material was PBMCs, mostly from graft donor cells, obtained 180 days after TCRalphabeta/CD19-depleted stem cell transplant. The chain uses TRBV4-1 and TRBJ2-6, and possibly TRBD1, on 5 matching bases. CDR3 region: CASSLTTQGAGANVLTF. The DNA sequence is TGCGCCAGCAGCCTTACAACTCAGGGTGCTGGGGCCAACGTCCTGACTTTC.